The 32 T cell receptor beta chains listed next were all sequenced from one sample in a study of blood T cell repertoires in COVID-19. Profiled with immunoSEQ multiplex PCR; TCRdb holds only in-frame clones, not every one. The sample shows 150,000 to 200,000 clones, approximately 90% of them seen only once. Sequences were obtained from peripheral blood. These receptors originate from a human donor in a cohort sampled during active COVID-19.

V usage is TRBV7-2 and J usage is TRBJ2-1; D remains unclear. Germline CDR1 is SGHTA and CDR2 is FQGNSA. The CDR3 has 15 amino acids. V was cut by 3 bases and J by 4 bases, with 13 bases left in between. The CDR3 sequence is CASSFGLPKYNEQFF. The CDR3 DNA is TGTGCCAGCAGCTTTGGGCTCCCTAAATACAATGAGCAGTTCTTC.

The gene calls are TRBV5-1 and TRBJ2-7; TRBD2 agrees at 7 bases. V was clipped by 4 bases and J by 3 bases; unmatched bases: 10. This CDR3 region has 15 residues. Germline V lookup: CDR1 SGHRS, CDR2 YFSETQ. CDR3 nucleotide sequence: TGCGCCAGCAGCCTGGGTGGAGCTAGCGGCTACGAGCAGTACTTC. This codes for CASSLGGASGYEQYF.

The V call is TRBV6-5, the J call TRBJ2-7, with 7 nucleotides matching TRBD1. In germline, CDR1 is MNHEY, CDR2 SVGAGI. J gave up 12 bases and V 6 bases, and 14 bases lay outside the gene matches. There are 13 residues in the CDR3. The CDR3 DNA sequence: TGTGCCAGCAGCCACACTCCCGGGACAGAAGTGTACTTC. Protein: CASSHTPGTEVYF.

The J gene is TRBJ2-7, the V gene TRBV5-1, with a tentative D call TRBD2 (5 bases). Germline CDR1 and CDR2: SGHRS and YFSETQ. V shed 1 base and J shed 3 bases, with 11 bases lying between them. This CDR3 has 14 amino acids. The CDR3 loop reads CASSLSGDVYEQYF. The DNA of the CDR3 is TGCGCCAGCAGCTTGAGCGGCGACGTCTACGAGCAGTACTTC.

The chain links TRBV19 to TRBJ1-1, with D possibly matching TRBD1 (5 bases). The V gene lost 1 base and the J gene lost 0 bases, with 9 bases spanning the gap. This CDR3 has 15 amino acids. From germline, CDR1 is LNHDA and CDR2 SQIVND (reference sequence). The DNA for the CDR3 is TGTGCCAGTAGTATAGGGGGCAACCTGAACACTGAAGCTTTCTTT. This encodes CASSIGGNLNTEAFF.

The CDR3 here is CASSQDNYQPQHF. CDR3 coding DNA: TGCGCCAGCAGCCAAGATAATTATCAGCCCCAGCATTTT. The rearrangement links TRBV4-1 to TRBJ1-5; D uncertain. The CDR3 is made up of 13 amino acids. From germline, CDR1 is MGHRA and CDR2 YSYEKL. Trimming removed 0 bases from V and 5 bases from J, with 5 bases in between.

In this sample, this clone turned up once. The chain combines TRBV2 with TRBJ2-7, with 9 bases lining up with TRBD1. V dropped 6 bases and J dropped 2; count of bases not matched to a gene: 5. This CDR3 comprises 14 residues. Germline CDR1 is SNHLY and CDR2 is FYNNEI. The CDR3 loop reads CASRDRGGTYEQYF. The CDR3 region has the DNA TGTGCCAGCAGGGACAGGGGAGGTACCTACGAGCAGTACTTC.

CDR3 protein: CSVEGGQDYEQYF. The CDR3, as DNA: TGCAGCGTTGAAGGCGGGCAGGACTACGAGCAGTACTTC. This chain links TRBV29-1 with TRBJ2-7, with a weak D call TRBD2 (5 bases). V lost 1 base and J lost 3, with 10 bases in between. The CDR3 extends over 13 amino acids. Looked up from germline, CDR1 is SQVTM and CDR2 is ANQGSEA.

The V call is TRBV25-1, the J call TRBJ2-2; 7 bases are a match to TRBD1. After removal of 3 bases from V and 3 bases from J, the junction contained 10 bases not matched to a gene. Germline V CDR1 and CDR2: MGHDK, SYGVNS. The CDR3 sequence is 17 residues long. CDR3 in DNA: TGTGCCAGCAGTGACCCTAAGAGGGGGCGGGACACCGGGGAGCTGTTTTTT. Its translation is CASSDPKRGRDTGELFF.

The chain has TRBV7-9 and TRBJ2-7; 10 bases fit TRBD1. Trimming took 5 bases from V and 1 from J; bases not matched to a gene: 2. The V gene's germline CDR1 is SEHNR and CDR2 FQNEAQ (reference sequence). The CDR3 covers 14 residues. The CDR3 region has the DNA TGTGCCAGCAGCAGACAGGGGGCGTCCTACGAGCAGTACTTC. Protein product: CASSRQGASYEQYF. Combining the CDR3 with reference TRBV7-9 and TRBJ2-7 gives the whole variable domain DTGVSQNPRHKITKRGQNVTFRCDPISEHNRLYWYRQTLGQGPEFLTYFQNEAQLEKSRLLSDRFSAERPKGSFSTLEIQRTEQGDSAMYLCASSRQGASYEQYFGPGTRLTVT.

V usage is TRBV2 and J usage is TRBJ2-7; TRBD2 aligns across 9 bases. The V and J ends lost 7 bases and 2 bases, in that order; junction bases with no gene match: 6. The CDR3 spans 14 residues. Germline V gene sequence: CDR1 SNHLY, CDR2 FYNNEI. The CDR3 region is CASKSGRQTYEQYF. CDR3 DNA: TGTGCCAGCAAGAGCGGGAGGCAAACCTACGAGCAGTACTTC.

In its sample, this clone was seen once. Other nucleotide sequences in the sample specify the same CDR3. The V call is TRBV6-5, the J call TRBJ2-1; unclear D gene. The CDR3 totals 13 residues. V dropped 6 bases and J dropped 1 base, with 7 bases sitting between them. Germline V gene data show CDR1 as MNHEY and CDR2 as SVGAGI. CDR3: CASRGSSYNEQFF. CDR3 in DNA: TGTGCCAGCAGGGGCTCATCCTACAATGAGCAGTTCTTC.

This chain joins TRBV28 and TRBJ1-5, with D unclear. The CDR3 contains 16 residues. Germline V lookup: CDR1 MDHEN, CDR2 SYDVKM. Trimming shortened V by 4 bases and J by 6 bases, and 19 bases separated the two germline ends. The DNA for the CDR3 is TGTGCCAGCAGTTCCGGGCGTAGGGAGTTGAGTCAGCCCCAGCATTTT. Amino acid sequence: CASSSGRRELSQPQHF.

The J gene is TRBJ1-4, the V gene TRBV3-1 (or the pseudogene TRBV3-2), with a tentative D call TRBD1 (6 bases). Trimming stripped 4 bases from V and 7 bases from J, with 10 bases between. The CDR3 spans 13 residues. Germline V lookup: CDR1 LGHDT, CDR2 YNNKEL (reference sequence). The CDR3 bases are TGTGCCAGCAGCCTCAGGGGTTTTGAAAAACTGTTTTTT. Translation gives CASSLRGFEKLFF.

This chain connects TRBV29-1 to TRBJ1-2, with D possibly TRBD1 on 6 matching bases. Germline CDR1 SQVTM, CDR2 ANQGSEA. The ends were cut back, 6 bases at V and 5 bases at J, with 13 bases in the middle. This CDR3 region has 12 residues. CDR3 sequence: CSVEQGSYGYTF. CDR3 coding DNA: TGCAGCGTGGAACAGGGATCGTATGGCTACACCTTC.

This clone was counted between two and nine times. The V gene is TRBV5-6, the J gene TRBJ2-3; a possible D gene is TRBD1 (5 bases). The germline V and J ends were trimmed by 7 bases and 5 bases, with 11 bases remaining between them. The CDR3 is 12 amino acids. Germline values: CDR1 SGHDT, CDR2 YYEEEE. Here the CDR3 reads CASEQVKDTQYF. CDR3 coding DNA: TGTGCCAGCGAACAGGTAAAAGATACGCAGTATTTT. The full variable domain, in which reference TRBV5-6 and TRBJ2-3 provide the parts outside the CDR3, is DAGVTQSPTHLIKTRGQQVTLRCSPKSGHDTVSWYQQALGQGPQFIFQYYEEEERQRGNFPDRFSGHQFPNYSSELNVNALLLGDSALYLCASEQVKDTQYFGPGTRLTVL.

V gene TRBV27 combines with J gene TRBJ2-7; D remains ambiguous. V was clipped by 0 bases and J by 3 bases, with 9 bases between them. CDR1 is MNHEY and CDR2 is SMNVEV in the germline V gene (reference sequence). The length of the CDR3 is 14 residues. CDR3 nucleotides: TGTGCCAGCAGTTTATCGGCTCCCCGCTACGAGCAGTACTTC. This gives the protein CASSLSAPRYEQYF.

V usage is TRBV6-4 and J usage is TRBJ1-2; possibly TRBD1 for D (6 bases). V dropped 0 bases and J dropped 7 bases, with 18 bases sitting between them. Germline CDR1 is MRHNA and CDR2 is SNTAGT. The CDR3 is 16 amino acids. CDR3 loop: CASSDSGGLALSGYTF. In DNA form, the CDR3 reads TGTGCCAGCAGTGACTCGGGGGGGCTCGCGCTCTCTGGCTACACCTTC.

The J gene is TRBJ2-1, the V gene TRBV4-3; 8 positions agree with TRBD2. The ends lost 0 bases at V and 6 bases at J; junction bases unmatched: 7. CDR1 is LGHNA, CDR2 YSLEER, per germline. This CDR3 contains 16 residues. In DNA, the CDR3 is TGCGCCAGCAGCCAAGATCGGGGGGGGCCTGGCAATGAGCAGTTCTTC. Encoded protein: CASSQDRGGPGNEQFF.

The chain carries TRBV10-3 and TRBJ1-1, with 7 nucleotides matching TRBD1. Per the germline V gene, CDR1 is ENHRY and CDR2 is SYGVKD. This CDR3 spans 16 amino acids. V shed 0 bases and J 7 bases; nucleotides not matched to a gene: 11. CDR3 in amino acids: CAISESTRQGGGEAFF. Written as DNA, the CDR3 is TGTGCCATCAGTGAGTCGACTCGGCAGGGGGGCGGTGAAGCTTTCTTT.

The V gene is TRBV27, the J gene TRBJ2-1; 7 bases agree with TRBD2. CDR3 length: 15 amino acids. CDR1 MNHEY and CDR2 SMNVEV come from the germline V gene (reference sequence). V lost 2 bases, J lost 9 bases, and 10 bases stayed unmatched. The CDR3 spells CASSLIGLVGGEQFF. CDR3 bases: TGTGCCAGCAGTTTAATAGGACTAGTTGGCGGTGAGCAGTTCTTC.

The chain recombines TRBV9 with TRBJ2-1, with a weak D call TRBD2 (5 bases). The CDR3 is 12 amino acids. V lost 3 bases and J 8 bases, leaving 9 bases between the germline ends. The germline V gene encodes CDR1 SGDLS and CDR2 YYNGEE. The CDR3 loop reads CASSEGAYEQFF. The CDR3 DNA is TGTGCCAGCAGCGAGGGAGCCTATGAGCAGTTCTTC.

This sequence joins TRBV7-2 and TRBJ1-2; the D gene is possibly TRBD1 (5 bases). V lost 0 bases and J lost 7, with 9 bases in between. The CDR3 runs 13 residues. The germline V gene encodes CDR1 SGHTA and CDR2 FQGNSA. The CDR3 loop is CASSLAGGAGYTF. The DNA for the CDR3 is TGTGCCAGCAGCTTAGCGGGGGGTGCTGGCTACACCTTC.

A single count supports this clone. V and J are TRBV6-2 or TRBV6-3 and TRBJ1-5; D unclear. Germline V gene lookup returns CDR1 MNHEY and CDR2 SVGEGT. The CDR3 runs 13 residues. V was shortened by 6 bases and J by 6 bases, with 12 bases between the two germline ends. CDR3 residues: CASSPTEVQPQHF. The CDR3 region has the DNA TGTGCCAGCAGCCCAACCGAGGTTCAGCCCCAGCATTTT.

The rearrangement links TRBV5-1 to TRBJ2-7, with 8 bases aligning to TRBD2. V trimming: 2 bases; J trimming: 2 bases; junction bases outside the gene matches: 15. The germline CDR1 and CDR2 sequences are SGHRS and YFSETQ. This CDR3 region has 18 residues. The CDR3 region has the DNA TGCGCCAGCAGCTTTCGGCCCCTCGGAGCGGGGGCCACCTACGAGCAGTACTTC. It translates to CASSFRPLGAGATYEQYF.

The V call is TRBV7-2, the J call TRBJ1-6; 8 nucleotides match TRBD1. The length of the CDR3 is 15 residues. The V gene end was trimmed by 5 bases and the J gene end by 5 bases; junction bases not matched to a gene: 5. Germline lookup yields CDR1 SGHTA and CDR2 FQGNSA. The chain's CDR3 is CASSRRQGNNSPLHF. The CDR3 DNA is TGTGCCAGCAGCCGGAGACAGGGGAATAATTCACCCCTCCACTTT. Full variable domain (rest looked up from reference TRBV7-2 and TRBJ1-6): GAGVSQSPSNKVTEKGKDVELRCDPISGHTALYWYRQSLGQGLEFLIYFQGNSAPDKSGLPSDRFSAERTGGSVSTLTIQRTQQEDSAVYLCASSRRQGNNSPLHFGNGTRLTVT.

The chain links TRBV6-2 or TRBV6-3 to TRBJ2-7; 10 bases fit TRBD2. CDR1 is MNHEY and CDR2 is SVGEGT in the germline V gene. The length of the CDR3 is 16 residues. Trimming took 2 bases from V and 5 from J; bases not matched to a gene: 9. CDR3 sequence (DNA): TGTGCCAGCAGTTACGTGTCGGCTAGCGGGAGAAACGAGCAGTACTTC. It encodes CASSYVSASGRNEQYF.

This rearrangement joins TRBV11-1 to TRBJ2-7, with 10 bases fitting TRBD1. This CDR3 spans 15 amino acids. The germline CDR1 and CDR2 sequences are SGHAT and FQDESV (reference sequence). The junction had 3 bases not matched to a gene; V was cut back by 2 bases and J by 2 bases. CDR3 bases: TGTGCCAGCAGCTTAAGAGGGACAGGGGCCTACGAGCAGTACTTC. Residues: CASSLRGTGAYEQYF.

The CDR3 sequence: CATRVGGENTGELFF. In DNA, the CDR3 is TGTGCCACCCGGGTCGGCGGGGAGAACACCGGGGAGCTGTTTTTT. The chain is built from TRBV24-1 and TRBJ2-2; tentatively, D is TRBD2 (6 bases). Germline assignment: CDR1 KGHDR and CDR2 SFDVKD. V was clipped by 9 bases and J by 1 base, with 14 bases between them. The CDR3 is 15 residues long.

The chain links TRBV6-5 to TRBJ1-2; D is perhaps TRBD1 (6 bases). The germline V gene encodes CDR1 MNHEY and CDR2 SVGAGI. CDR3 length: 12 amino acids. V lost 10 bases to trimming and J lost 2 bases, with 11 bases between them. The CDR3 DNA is TGTGCCACCCAACAGGGCAACTATGGCTACACCTTC. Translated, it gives CATQQGNYGYTF.

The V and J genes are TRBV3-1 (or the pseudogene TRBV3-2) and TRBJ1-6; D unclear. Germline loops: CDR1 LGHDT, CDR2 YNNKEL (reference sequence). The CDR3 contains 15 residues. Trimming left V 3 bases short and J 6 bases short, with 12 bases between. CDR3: CASSHSDRSNSPLHF. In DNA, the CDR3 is TGTGCCAGCAGCCACAGCGACCGGAGTAATTCACCCCTCCACTTT.

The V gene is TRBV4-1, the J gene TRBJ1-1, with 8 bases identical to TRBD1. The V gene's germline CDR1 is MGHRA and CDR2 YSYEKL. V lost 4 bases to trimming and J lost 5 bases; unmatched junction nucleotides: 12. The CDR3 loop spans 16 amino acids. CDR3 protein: CASSPTDRGDHTEAFF. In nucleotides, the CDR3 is TGCGCCAGCAGCCCCACTGACAGGGGAGATCATACTGAAGCTTTCTTT.